Presented here are 16 T cell receptor beta chains from one specimen sequenced in a study of T cells after yellow fever vaccination. Each CDR3 protein is one row after TCRdb ran MiXCR on the 5' RACE reads. Of about 340,000 distinct CDR3 sequences in the sample, roughly an eighth were seen once. Here the sequenced sample was CD4+ T cells sorted from PBMCs, taken 15 days after the yellow fever booster vaccination. The receptor source for this set is a man younger than 35 who received the YFV17D yellow fever vaccine.

V usage is TRBV19 and J usage is TRBJ1-4; 7 bases fit TRBD1. The V segment lost 6 bases and the J segment 10 bases; nucleotides outside the gene matches: 11. The CDR3 is 14 residues long. Germline V CDR1 and CDR2: LNHDA, SQIVND (reference sequence). The CDR3 DNA reads TGTGCCAGTAGCCCTGACAGGGAAGTCGTAAAACTGTTTTTT. Translation gives CASSPDREVVKLFF. Complete variable domain (other parts from reference TRBV19 and TRBJ1-4): DGGITQSPKYLFRKEGQNVTLSCEQNLNHDAMYWYRQDPGQGLRLIYYSQIVNDFQKGDIAEGYSVSREKKESFPLTVTSAQKNPTAFYLCASSPDREVVKLFFGSGTQLSVL.

This clonotype was recorded many times. The chain uses TRBV4-1 and TRBJ1-6; no clear D. Trimming removed 3 bases from V and 6 bases from J, with 15 bases in between. The CDR3 is 16 residues long. Germline CDR1 MGHRA, CDR2 YSYEKL. The CDR3 nucleotides read TGCGCCAGCAGCCACCGAGACACCGACCCTAATTCACCCCTCCACTTT. Encoded protein: CASSHRDTDPNSPLHF.

The chain has TRBV4-1 and TRBJ2-1, with TRBD2 identical over 12 bases. This CDR3 region has 18 residues. Germline lookup yields CDR1 MGHRA and CDR2 YSYEKL. Trimming at V came to 0 bases and at J to 0 bases, leaving 3 bases not matched to a gene. CDR3 loop: CASSQELAGGSSYNEQFF. The CDR3 DNA follows: TGCGCCAGCAGCCAAGAACTAGCGGGGGGCAGCTCCTACAATGAGCAGTTCTTC.

This chain links TRBV29-1 with TRBJ2-1; D possibly corresponds to TRBD2 (6 bases). Germline-derived CDR1 and CDR2 are SQVTM and ANQGSEA. The CDR3 covers 14 residues. With 3 bases removed from V and 4 bases from J, the gap between germline ends came to 13 bases. Here the CDR3 reads CSVDRSGGYNEQFF. CDR3 sequence (DNA): TGCAGCGTTGACAGGAGTGGGGGGTACAATGAGCAGTTCTTC.

The gene calls are TRBV10-3 and TRBJ1-3, with D uncertain. CDR3 length: 15 residues. The germline CDR1 and CDR2 sequences are ENHRY and SYGVKD. Between the trimmed V and J ends, which lost 7 bases and 0 bases, there was a span of 13 bases. The CDR3 sequence is CAINGPGDSGNTIYF. The CDR3, as DNA: TGTGCCATCAACGGGCCAGGCGACTCTGGAAACACCATATATTTT.

This chain joins TRBV25-1 and TRBJ1-1, with D possibly being TRBD1 (6 bases). Per germline, CDR1 MGHDK and CDR2 SYGVNS. CDR3 length: 15 amino acids. With 2 bases removed from V and 6 bases from J, the gap between germline ends came to 16 bases. The CDR3 bases are TGTGCCAGCAGTGAAGGTGGCAGGGGAGCCGCTGAAGCTTTCTTT. Translation: CASSEGGRGAAEAFF.

This clonotype has at least ten counts. The chain couples TRBV5-5 to TRBJ2-5, with a weak D call TRBD1 (5 bases). The V end lost 4 bases, the J end lost 0 bases, and 7 bases lay between the germline ends. Germline CDR1 and CDR2: SGHKS and YYEKEE (reference sequence). The CDR3 spans 13 residues. The CDR3 region has the DNA TGTGCCAGCAGCCAACAGGACCAAGAGACCCAGTACTTC. It codes for CASSQQDQETQYF.

This clonotype was observed at least ten times. The chain uses TRBV5-6 and TRBJ2-7; unclear D gene. V lost 3 bases and J 6 bases, leaving 22 bases between the germline ends. Germline V gene data show CDR1 as SGHDT and CDR2 as YYEEEE. This CDR3 has 16 residues. In nucleotides, the CDR3 is TGTGCCAGCAGCTGGGATATTCTTTTCAGCTCGAGCGAGCAGTACGTC. Translated, it gives CASSWDILFSSSEQYV.

This clonotype has more than one count but fewer than ten. V usage is TRBV6-6 and J usage is TRBJ2-1; perhaps TRBD2 as D (6 bases). From germline, CDR1 is MNHNY and CDR2 SVGAGI (reference sequence). This CDR3 is 14 amino acids long. Trimming left V 10 bases short and J 8 bases short, with 21 bases between. CDR3 amino acids: CATRRGREAHEQFF. Here the CDR3 DNA reads TGTGCCACCCGTAGGGGCAGGGAGGCCCATGAGCAGTTCTTC.

This clonotype was seen repeatedly, ten times or more. V usage is TRBV5-1 and J usage is TRBJ2-2; D unclear. V dropped 0 bases and J dropped 4 bases, with 7 bases sitting between them. In germline, CDR1 is SGHRS, CDR2 YFSETQ. The CDR3 sequence is 14 residues long. The chain's CDR3 is CASSLDRPTGELFF. CDR3 DNA sequence: TGCGCCAGCAGCTTGGACAGACCCACCGGGGAGCTGTTTTTT. Combining the CDR3 with reference TRBV5-1 and TRBJ2-2 gives the whole variable domain KAGVTQTPRYLIKTRGQQVTLSCSPISGHRSVSWYQQTPGQGLQFLFEYFSETQRNKGNFPGRFSGRQFSNSRSEMNVSTLELGDSALYLCASSLDRPTGELFFGEGSRLTVL.

V usage is TRBV7-3 and J usage is TRBJ2-5, with D possibly called TRBD1 or TRBD2 (5 bases each). The CDR3 consists of 13 residues. V was clipped by 2 bases and J by 7 bases, with 11 bases between them. In germline, CDR1 is SGHTA, CDR2 FQGTGA. The CDR3 nucleotides are TGTGCCAGCAGCTTAGGGGCCGAGGGGACCCAGTACTTC. This gives the protein CASSLGAEGTQYF.

The rearrangement joins TRBV20-1 to TRBJ2-3; 7 nucleotides agree with TRBD2. The CDR3 extends over 13 amino acids. Unmatched junction bases numbered 4, after V lost 6 bases and J lost 1 base. Germline V gives CDR1 DFQATT, CDR2 SNEGSKA (reference sequence). The CDR3 sequence is CSAATSGTDTQYF. The CDR3 nucleotides read TGCAGTGCAGCCACTAGCGGCACAGATACGCAGTATTTT.

V usage is TRBV24-1 and J usage is TRBJ2-3, with TRBD2 identical over 8 bases. The CDR3 has 15 residues. Germline CDR1 is KGHDR and CDR2 is SFDVKD. J was trimmed by 3 bases and V by 5 bases; bases with no gene match: 6. For the CDR3, the DNA is TGTGCCACCAGTGTCGGGGGGGCGGTGACAGATACGCAGTATTTT. Its translation is CATSVGGAVTDTQYF.

In this sample, this clonotype turned up many times. The rearrangement joins TRBV20-1 to TRBJ2-1; 10 nucleotides align to TRBD2. The CDR3 runs to 15 residues. With V trimmed by 5 bases and J by 9 bases, 13 bases remained unmatched. Germline V gives CDR1 DFQATT, CDR2 SNEGSKA (reference sequence). The CDR3: CSAPLAGGLLGEQFF. The CDR3 nucleotides are TGCAGTGCTCCCTTAGCGGGGGGTCTCCTGGGTGAGCAGTTCTTC.

The rearrangement uses TRBV5-1 and TRBJ1-2; D call uncertain. Germline V lookup: CDR1 SGHRS, CDR2 YFSETQ. The CDR3 is 13 amino acids. V was trimmed by 5 bases and J by 7 bases, leaving 15 bases between them. In DNA form, the CDR3 reads TGCGCCAGCAGTCGAATAGGTTCGGGTGGCTACACCTTC. Its translation: CASSRIGSGGYTF.

In this sample, this clonotype turned up a few times. The J gene is TRBJ1-1, the V gene TRBV5-1; D might be TRBD1 (5 bases). Germline V gene lookup returns CDR1 SGHRS and CDR2 YFSETQ. V was pared by 1 base and J by 1 base, with 8 bases between. CDR3 length: 14 amino acids. CDR3: CASSLTTANTEAFF. In nucleotides, the CDR3 is TGCGCCAGCAGCTTGACGACAGCGAACACTGAAGCTTTCTTT.